Each of the 25 T cell receptor beta chains below was sequenced from the same sample in a study of blood T cell repertoires in COVID-19. Some clones are missing from TCRdb's copy, which holds only in-frame ones; the method was immunoSEQ multiplex PCR. In the table there are 200,000 to 300,000 clones, about 82% of which are singletons. Sequencing was performed on PBMCs or T cells enriched from blood (not recorded which). The receptors here all came from a woman aged 45-65 years who had recovered from COVID-19.

This chain connects TRBV7-6 to TRBJ2-2, with D hard to call. CDR1 and CDR2 from the germline V gene are SGHVS and FNYEAQ. Trimming cost V 0 bases and J 4 bases, with 6 bases left between them. The CDR3 runs to 14 residues. In DNA form, the CDR3 reads TGTGCCAGCAGCTTAGCGTCTGTCACCGGGGAGCTGTTTTTT. Translated: CASSLASVTGELFF.

The J gene is TRBJ1-2, the V gene TRBV10-3; D might be TRBD1 (5 bases). The V and J ends lost 2 bases and 7 bases respectively, with 14 bases between them. The germline CDR1 and CDR2 sequences are ENHRY and SYGVKD. The length of the CDR3 is 14 residues. CDR3 in DNA: TGTGCCATCAGTGAGCCGGGCAGGGTCAGTGGCTACACCTTC. This translates into CAISEPGRVSGYTF.

This chain connects TRBV28 to TRBJ2-7; 9 bases map to TRBD1. Germline CDR1 is MDHEN and CDR2 is SYDVKM. This CDR3 region has 18 residues. After removal of 4 bases from V and 5 bases from J, the junction contained 18 bases not matched to a gene. The CDR3 protein is CASSSISSVGQGRDEQYF. CDR3 coding DNA: TGTGCCAGCAGTTCAATCTCGTCCGTTGGACAGGGGCGCGACGAGCAGTACTTC.

This chain links TRBV7-2 with TRBJ1-2; D remains unclear. In germline, CDR1 is SGHTA, CDR2 FQGNSA. The CDR3 runs to 14 residues. The V end lost 5 bases, the J end lost 3 bases, and 13 bases lay between the germline ends. The DNA of the CDR3 is TGTGCCAGCAGCCCGATCTCACTGGACTATGGCTACACCTTC. This encodes CASSPISLDYGYTF.

Here the CDR3 reads CASMFRRQGRLEAFF. The CDR3 nucleotides read TGTGCCAGCATGTTTAGGAGACAGGGCCGTCTTGAAGCTTTCTTT. This chain uses TRBV6-5 with TRBJ1-1, with 7 bases that match TRBD1. The CDR3 runs 15 residues. Germline-derived CDR1 and CDR2 are MNHEY and SVGAGI. Trimming at V came to 7 bases and at J to 7 bases, leaving 15 bases not matched to a gene.

This clone occurred once. V is TRBV2 and J is TRBJ2-5; 9 positions agree with TRBD2. The germline V gene encodes CDR1 SNHLY and CDR2 FYNNEI. The CDR3 extends over 16 amino acids. V gave up 3 bases and J gave up 4 bases; unmatched junction bases: 9. The CDR3 region is CASSDNGLAIGETQYF. DNA for the CDR3: TGTGCCAGCAGTGATAACGGACTAGCGATTGGAGAGACCCAGTACTTC.

The CDR3 DNA reads as TGCGCCAGCAGCTTGGCGCGGGAGTCCTACGAGCAGTACTTC. Protein product: CASSLARESYEQYF. The genes are TRBV5-1 and TRBJ2-7; 7 bases fit TRBD2. Germline CDR1 SGHRS, CDR2 YFSETQ. V lost 0 bases to trimming and J lost 1 base; unmatched junction nucleotides: 1. There are 14 residues in the CDR3.

The chain has TRBV27 and TRBJ2-1; 14 nucleotides agree with TRBD2. This CDR3 comprises 16 residues. V dropped 4 bases and J dropped 4; count of bases not matched to a gene: 3. Germline loops: CDR1 MNHEY, CDR2 SMNVEV (reference sequence). The CDR3 sequence is CASSSGLAGAYNEQFF. In nucleotides, the CDR3 is TGTGCCAGCAGTTCGGGACTAGCGGGAGCATACAATGAGCAGTTCTTC.

The rearrangement links TRBV5-4 to TRBJ1-2, with 9 bases aligning to TRBD1. CDR1 is SGHNT, CDR2 YYREEE, per germline (reference sequence). J lost 3 bases, V lost 4 bases, and 7 bases had no gene match. There are 15 residues in the CDR3. CDR3 sequence: CASSLAGTGYYGYTF. CDR3 bases: TGTGCCAGCAGCCTAGCCGGGACAGGGTACTATGGCTACACCTTC.

The chain couples TRBV4-1 to TRBJ2-5; 8 bases fit TRBD2. The CDR3 length is 14 residues. Per germline, CDR1 MGHRA and CDR2 YSYEKL. J was trimmed by 5 bases and V by 4 bases; bases with no gene match: 6. CDR3 protein: CASSPRTSWETQYF. The DNA for the CDR3 is TGCGCCAGCAGCCCTCGGACTAGCTGGGAGACCCAGTACTTC.

The chain couples TRBV4-3 to TRBJ1-2; no definite D call. The CDR3 covers 14 residues. Per the germline V gene, CDR1 is LGHNA and CDR2 is YSLEER. V was cut by 4 bases and J by 8 bases, with 17 bases left in between. DNA of the CDR3: TGCGCCAGCAGCCTTAAGAGAGAGGTCGGCGGCTACACCTTC. Translating gives CASSLKREVGGYTF.

The V gene is TRBV29-1, the J gene TRBJ2-7; 10 bases line up with TRBD1. V gave up 4 bases and J gave up 2 bases; unmatched junction bases: 2. The CDR3 is 13 amino acids. Germline CDR1 is SQVTM and CDR2 is ANQGSEA. DNA of the CDR3: TGCAGCGTTGGACAGGGGGCTCCCTACGAGCAGTACTTC. This sequence encodes CSVGQGAPYEQYF.

V gene TRBV27 combines with J gene TRBJ2-7; TRBD1 agrees at 9 bases. Germline assignment: CDR1 MNHEY and CDR2 SMNVEV (reference sequence). V dropped 6 bases and J dropped 3; count of bases not matched to a gene: 9. The CDR3 sequence is 15 residues long. CDR3 sequence (DNA): TGTGCCAGCAGACGGACAGGGGTAGAACTCTACGAGCAGTACTTC. Translating it yields CASRRTGVELYEQYF.

In this sample, this clone turned up once. As DNA, the CDR3 is TGTGCCAGCAGCCTTCACAGGGGTAGCTCTGGAAACACCATATATTTT. Its translation: CASSLHRGSSGNTIYF. The V and J genes are TRBV7-2 and TRBJ1-3, with 7 nucleotides matching TRBD1. Germline CDR1 reads SGHTA; CDR2 reads FQGNSA. Germline trimming cut 5 bases from V and 0 bases from J; bases unmatched to any gene: 7. The CDR3 runs to 16 residues.

This clone was recorded a few times. The rearrangement links TRBV4-3 to TRBJ1-6, with D possibly matching TRBD1 (6 bases). The CDR3 sequence is 16 residues long. CDR1 and CDR2 (germline): LGHNA, YSLEER. V was clipped by 3 bases and J by 9 bases, with 18 bases between them. This chain's CDR3 is CASSQTWTAGGSPLHF. In DNA, the CDR3 is TGCGCCAGCAGCCAGACCTGGACAGCCGGAGGTTCACCCCTCCACTTT.

This chain links TRBV6-2 or TRBV6-3 with TRBJ1-1; D remains ambiguous. This CDR3 region has 14 residues. Germline CDR1 and CDR2: MNHEY and SVGEGT. Between the trimmed V and J ends, which lost 5 bases and 7 bases, there was a span of 17 bases. The DNA for the CDR3 is TGTGCCAGCAGTGCAGGACTGCGGAAAATTGAAGCTTTCTTT. It encodes CASSAGLRKIEAFF.

The genes are TRBV24-1 and TRBJ1-1; maybe TRBD1 (5 bases). The CDR3 spans 16 residues. Germline values: CDR1 KGHDR, CDR2 SFDVKD. Trimming pared 9 bases from V and 0 bases from J, leaving 19 bases between. The CDR3 DNA sequence: TGTGCCACCGAAGGGGAACCCAATATTCTGAACACTGAAGCTTTCTTT. Protein product: CATEGEPNILNTEAFF.

The sample holds a few counts of this clone. This rearrangement joins TRBV6-5 to TRBJ1-2; D gene unclear. V gave up 4 bases and J gave up 7 bases, with 13 bases separating them. Germline assignment: CDR1 MNHEY and CDR2 SVGAGI. This CDR3 comprises 13 residues. CDR3 in amino acids: CASSSPAGSGYTF. The CDR3 DNA reads as TGTGCCAGCAGTTCCCCCGCGGGGAGTGGCTACACCTTC.

The gene calls are TRBV19 and TRBJ1-4; D remains ambiguous. This CDR3 has 15 residues. Germline V lookup: CDR1 LNHDA, CDR2 SQIVND (reference sequence). V lost 11 bases, J lost 8 bases, and 24 bases lay in between. The CDR3 spells CACREWEGSREKLFF. The DNA of the CDR3 is TGTGCCTGCCGGGAGTGGGAAGGGTCGCGGGAAAAACTGTTTTTT.

The rearrangement joins TRBV5-1 to TRBJ2-5; TRBD2 matches 8 bases. V gave up 2 bases and J gave up 3 bases; unmatched junction bases: 9. The CDR3 has 16 residues. Per the germline V gene, CDR1 is SGHRS and CDR2 is YFSETQ. CDR3 in DNA: TGCGCCAGCAGCTTCCGTGTAGCGGGAAGCGAAGAGACCCAGTACTTC. Amino acid sequence: CASSFRVAGSEETQYF. Complete variable domain (other parts from reference TRBV5-1 and TRBJ2-5): KAGVTQTPRYLIKTRGQQVTLSCSPISGHRSVSWYQQTPGQGLQFLFEYFSETQRNKGNFPGRFSGRQFSNSRSEMNVSTLELGDSALYLCASSFRVAGSEETQYFGPGTRLLVL.

The DNA for the CDR3 is TGCGCCAGCAGCCAAGGACTAGCGGGAAACGCCGCCCAGTACTTC. Protein product: CASSQGLAGNAAQYF. V and J are TRBV4-1 and TRBJ2-5; 11 positions match TRBD2. Germline V lookup: CDR1 MGHRA, CDR2 YSYEKL. Trimming cost V 1 base and J 9 bases; bases outside gene matches: 7. The CDR3 covers 15 residues.

This rearrangement joins TRBV4-3 to TRBJ1-2; 8 nucleotides line up with TRBD1. This CDR3 is 17 amino acids long. CDR1 and CDR2 from the germline V gene are LGHNA and YSLEER. V dropped 4 bases and J dropped 0; count of bases not matched to a gene: 10. For the CDR3, the DNA is TGCGCCAGCAGCCCCCGTCCCACAGGGGGAACTAACTATGGCTACACCTTC. Its protein product is CASSPRPTGGTNYGYTF.

The V call is TRBV27, the J call TRBJ2-3; TRBD1 matches at 7 bases. CDR1 and CDR2 (germline): MNHEY, SMNVEV (reference sequence). The CDR3 is made up of 14 amino acids. V lost 3 bases, J lost 0 bases, and 0 bases stayed unmatched. The CDR3 here is CASSLGQSTDTQYF. CDR3 coding DNA: TGTGCCAGCAGTTTGGGACAGAGCACAGATACGCAGTATTTT.

V and J are TRBV29-1 and TRBJ2-2, with 8 bases identical to TRBD1. The CDR3 runs to 13 residues. Trimming at V came to 6 bases and at J to 6 bases, leaving 6 bases not matched to a gene. Germline V gives CDR1 SQVTM, CDR2 ANQGSEA. The DNA for the CDR3 is TGCAGCGTCCTCGGACAGGGTTCCGGGGAGCTGTTTTTT. This gives the protein CSVLGQGSGELFF.

CDR3 protein: CASSPTGQGYETQYF. CDR3 in DNA: TGTGCCAGCAGCCCCACCGGACAGGGTTATGAGACCCAGTACTTC. This chain uses TRBV9 with TRBJ2-5; TRBD1 agrees at 8 bases. From germline, CDR1 is SGDLS and CDR2 YYNGEE. Trimming at V came to 4 bases and at J to 5 bases, leaving 10 bases not matched to a gene. The CDR3 spans 15 residues.